The 21 T cell receptor beta chains in this list originate from one sample, sequenced in a study of siplizumab effects on memory and regulatory T cells (dated by TCRdb to between 2018 and 2021). The library was made by the immunoSEQ multiplex PCR assay. The clones in this table, taken by TCRdb from immuneACCESS, are in-frame only. Not every clone is retained; where verified, under half of the shortfall comes from an unresolved V gene, and the cause of the rest is unknown. Within this sample are around 86,000 clones, with nearly 95% of them counted one time only. The ten largest clones represent around 0.3% of the sample. Input material: non-Treg CD4+ T cells sorted from blood. According to the study, the label for this sample's cell subset or site signals: FACS-sorted unstimulated CD4+ non-regulatory T cells. The receptors were gathered from a human donor in good health.

The chain uses TRBV6-1 and TRBJ1-5; D is perhaps TRBD1 (5 bases). The CDR3 covers 16 residues. V lost 3 bases to trimming and J lost 1 base, with 13 bases between them. Germline V lookup: CDR1 MNHNS, CDR2 SASEGT. CDR3 in DNA: TGTGCCAGCAGTGAGTCAATCGGGGGAAGCAATCAGCCCCAGCATTTT. Protein sequence: CASSESIGGSNQPQHF.

The chain is built from TRBV6-6 and TRBJ2-7; 7 bases are a match to TRBD2. With V trimmed by 5 bases and J by 2 bases, 9 bases remained unmatched. The CDR3 length is 15 residues. Per germline, CDR1 MNHNY and CDR2 SVGAGI (reference sequence). CDR3 residues: CASSRDGLGPYEQYF. Written as DNA, the CDR3 is TGTGCCAGCAGTCGCGACGGACTAGGACCCTACGAGCAGTACTTC.

This clone came up once. The gene calls are TRBV4-3 and TRBJ1-2; D call uncertain. Germline V gene sequence: CDR1 LGHNA, CDR2 YSLEER. The CDR3 runs 14 residues. V shed 0 bases and J shed 8 bases, with 13 bases lying between them. The CDR3 DNA follows: TGCGCCAGCAGCCAAGATCCCCCGGGAAAAGGCTACACCTTC. It translates to CASSQDPPGKGYTF.

The sample holds one count of this clone. This sequence joins TRBV30 and TRBJ2-7; D may be TRBD1 (6 bases). This CDR3 is built from 16 residues. Germline CDR1 is GTSNPN and CDR2 is SVGIG (reference sequence). The V end lost 1 base, the J end lost 4 bases, and 20 bases lay between the germline ends. CDR3 protein: CAWSGIGGQRAYEQYF. The CDR3 nucleotides are TGTGCCTGGAGTGGAATTGGGGGACAAAGGGCTTACGAGCAGTACTTC.

This clone has only one observation. The rearrangement joins TRBV25-1 to TRBJ2-2; unclear D gene. Germline CDR1 MGHDK, CDR2 SYGVNS. The CDR3 sequence is 12 residues long. Deletions cut 3 bases from V and 6 bases from J, with 5 bases between. This CDR3 is CASSDLSGELFF. As DNA, the CDR3 is TGTGCCAGCAGTGATCTCTCCGGGGAGCTGTTTTTT.

The chain uses TRBV27 and TRBJ2-7; 7 nucleotides line up with TRBD1. Trimming removed 6 bases from V and 2 bases from J; junction bases left unmatched: 4. The CDR3 is made up of 13 amino acids. Germline V gene lookup returns CDR1 MNHEY and CDR2 SMNVEV (reference sequence). The CDR3 sequence is CASRIQGAYEQYF. The CDR3 DNA reads as TGTGCCAGCAGGATCCAGGGGGCCTACGAGCAGTACTTC.

This CDR3 reads CASSVQETQYF. CDR3 nucleotide sequence: TGTGCCAGTAGTGTCCAAGAGACCCAGTACTTC. V and J are TRBV19 and TRBJ2-5; no clear D gene. The CDR3 is made up of 11 amino acids. The V end lost 5 bases, the J end lost 1 base, and 2 bases lay between the germline ends. Germline V lookup: CDR1 LNHDA, CDR2 SQIVND (reference sequence).

This clone was seen a few times. The J gene is TRBJ1-1, the V gene TRBV5-1; D unresolved. The CDR3 consists of 13 residues. Trimming shortened V by 5 bases and J by 0 bases, and 8 bases separated the two germline ends. Per the germline V gene, CDR1 is SGHRS and CDR2 is YFSETQ. DNA for the CDR3: TGCGCCAGCAGTCCCGAGATGAACACTGAAGCTTTCTTT. Translation: CASSPEMNTEAFF. Looking up the rest from reference TRBV5-1 and TRBJ1-1 gives the full variable domain: KAGVTQTPRYLIKTRGQQVTLSCSPISGHRSVSWYQQTPGQGLQFLFEYFSETQRNKGNFPGRFSGRQFSNSRSEMNVSTLELGDSALYLCASSPEMNTEAFFGQGTRLTVV.

This chain uses TRBV19 with TRBJ1-4; D is possibly TRBD1 (6 bases). The CDR3 runs to 12 residues. Germline CDR1 and CDR2: LNHDA and SQIVND (reference sequence). Deletions cut 8 bases from V and 3 bases from J, with 7 bases between. The CDR3 spells CASGQSNEKLFF. The CDR3 DNA reads as TGTGCCAGTGGACAGTCTAATGAAAAACTGTTTTTT.

The chain recombines TRBV5-1 with TRBJ1-2; 11 positions match TRBD1. This CDR3 spans 14 amino acids. CDR1 and CDR2 from the germline V gene are SGHRS and YFSETQ. The V gene end was trimmed by 5 bases and the J gene end by 4 bases; junction bases not matched to a gene: 4. CDR3 in amino acids: CASREGQGVYGYTF. CDR3 DNA sequence: TGCGCCAGCAGGGAGGGACAGGGGGTCTATGGCTACACCTTC.

The CDR3 DNA follows: TGTGCCAGCTCACCAAAGGACAGACCGAAGGACGAGCAGTACTTC. Protein sequence: CASSPKDRPKDEQYF. The V gene is TRBV18, the J gene TRBJ2-7; D might be TRBD1 (6 bases). From germline, CDR1 is KGHSH and CDR2 LQKENI. The CDR3 runs to 15 residues. The V end was cut by 2 bases, the J end by 5 bases, with 16 bases between.

CDR3 DNA sequence: TGCGCCAGCACGATTAGCGGGGAAGAGACCCAGTACTTC. Amino acid sequence: CASTISGEETQYF. The chain joins TRBV5-1 to TRBJ2-5; 8 bases agree with TRBD2. CDR1 is SGHRS, CDR2 YFSETQ, per germline. J was trimmed by 3 bases and V by 6 bases; bases with no gene match: 4. CDR3 size: 13 residues.

The chain links TRBV9 to TRBJ2-3; D uncertain. Trimming cost V 3 bases and J 0 bases, with 5 bases left between them. The CDR3 sequence is 13 residues long. Per germline, CDR1 SGDLS and CDR2 YYNGEE. CDR3 nucleotide sequence: TGTGCCAGCAGCGAAGCCAGCACAGATACGCAGTATTTT. This codes for CASSEASTDTQYF.

The chain is built from TRBV7-2 and TRBJ2-1; D gene uncertain. V lost 2 bases to trimming and J lost 7 bases, with 15 bases between them. CDR1 SGHTA and CDR2 FQGNSA come from the germline V gene. The CDR3 extends over 15 amino acids. In nucleotides, the CDR3 is TGTGCCAGCAGCTTAAGCTCCCCTGCCAAGAATGAGCAGTTCTTC. Residues: CASSLSSPAKNEQFF.

The CDR3: CASSLERGDEQFF. CDR3 bases: TGTGCCAGCAGCTTGGAACGGGGGGATGAGCAGTTCTTC. The chain is built from TRBV5-4 and TRBJ2-1, with 7 positions matching TRBD2. Germline-derived CDR1 and CDR2 are SGHNT and YYREEE (reference sequence). There are 13 residues in the CDR3. V dropped 0 bases and J dropped 8; count of bases not matched to a gene: 2.

The chain links TRBV12-5 to TRBJ2-3, with TRBD2 matching over 7 bases. V shed 4 bases, J shed 0 bases, and the junction held 7 bases outside the gene matches. Per germline, CDR1 LGHNT and CDR2 FRNRAP. CDR3 length: 16 residues. The CDR3 DNA follows: TGTGCTAGTGGTTCGGGGCTAGCGGAAAGCACAGATACGCAGTATTTT. Its protein product is CASGSGLAESTDTQYF.

The chain uses TRBV28 and TRBJ2-7; 9 nucleotides match TRBD1. Germline CDR1 MDHEN, CDR2 SYDVKM. The ends lost 6 bases at V and 6 bases at J; junction bases unmatched: 9. CDR3 length: 14 amino acids. CDR3 loop: CASSGDREPVEQYF. CDR3 nucleotides: TGTGCCAGCAGCGGGGACAGGGAACCGGTCGAGCAGTACTTC.

The V call is TRBV14, the J call TRBJ1-2, with unresolved D. CDR1 is SGHDN and CDR2 is FVKESK in the germline V gene. The CDR3 covers 16 residues. V lost 0 bases, J lost 0 bases, and 11 bases lay in between. The CDR3 DNA reads TGTGCCAGCAGCCAAGATAGGCCGGTCACTAACTATGGCTACACCTTC. This encodes CASSQDRPVTNYGYTF.

The rearrangement uses TRBV18 and TRBJ1-2; 7 bases are shared with TRBD1. CDR1 and CDR2 from the germline V gene are KGHSH and LQKENI. V lost 3 bases and J lost 4; bases outside the gene matches: 5. This CDR3 spans 14 amino acids. This CDR3 is CASSPEQGGYGYTF. CDR3 nucleotides: TGTGCCAGCTCACCTGAGCAGGGGGGCTATGGCTACACCTTC.

The gene calls are TRBV30 and TRBJ1-1; no clear D gene. The germline V gene has CDR1 GTSNPN and CDR2 SVGIG (reference sequence). The CDR3 loop spans 11 amino acids. V lost 2 bases, J lost 4 bases, and 5 bases lay in between. In nucleotides, the CDR3 is TGTGCCTGGAGTCTTAGCACTGAAGCTTTCTTT. It is translated as CAWSLSTEAFF.

The genes are TRBV6-6 and TRBJ2-7, with D uncertain. The germline gives CDR1 MNHNY, CDR2 SVGAGI (reference sequence). The CDR3 length is 14 residues. With 6 bases removed from V and 9 bases from J, the gap between germline ends came to 21 bases. The CDR3 loop reads CASSLAADTLVQYF. DNA for the CDR3: TGTGCCAGCAGCTTAGCCGCCGACACTCTCGTGCAGTACTTC.